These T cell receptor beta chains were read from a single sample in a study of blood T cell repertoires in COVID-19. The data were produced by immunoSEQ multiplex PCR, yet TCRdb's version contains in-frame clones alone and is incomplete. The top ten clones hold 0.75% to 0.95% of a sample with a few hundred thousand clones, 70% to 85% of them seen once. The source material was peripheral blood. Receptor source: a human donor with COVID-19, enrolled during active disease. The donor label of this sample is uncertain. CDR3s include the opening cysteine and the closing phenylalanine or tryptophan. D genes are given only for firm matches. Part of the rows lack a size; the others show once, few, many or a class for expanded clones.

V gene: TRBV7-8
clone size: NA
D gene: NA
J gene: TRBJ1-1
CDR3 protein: CASSPLAGAFF
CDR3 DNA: TGTGCCAGCAGCCCCTTGGCGGGGGCTTTCTTT

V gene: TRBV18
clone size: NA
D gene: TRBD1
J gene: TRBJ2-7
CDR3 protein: CASSPPVTGSNEQYF
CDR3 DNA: TGTGCCAGCTCACCACCGGTGACAGGGTCAAACGAGCAGTACTTC

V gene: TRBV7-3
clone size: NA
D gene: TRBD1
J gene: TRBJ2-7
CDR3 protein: CASSLYRGYEQYF
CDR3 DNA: TGTGCCAGCAGCTTATACAGGGGCTACGAGCAGTACTTC

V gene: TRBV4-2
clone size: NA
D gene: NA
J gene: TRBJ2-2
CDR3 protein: CASSQDGTPNGELFF
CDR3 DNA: TGTGCCAGCAGCCAAGACGGGACTCCCAACGGGGAGCTGTTTTTT

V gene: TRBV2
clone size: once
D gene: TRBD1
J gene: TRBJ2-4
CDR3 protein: CATRKIETGGGIQYF
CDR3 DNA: TGTGCCACCCGAAAAATAGAAACAGGGGGAGGCATTCAGTACTTC

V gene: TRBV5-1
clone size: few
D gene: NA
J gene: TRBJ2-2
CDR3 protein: CASSLAQYTGELFF
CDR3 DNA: TGCGCCAGCAGCTTGGCGCAGTACACCGGGGAGCTGTTTTTT

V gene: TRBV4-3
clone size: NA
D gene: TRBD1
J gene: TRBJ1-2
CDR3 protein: CASSQVIGTGSGGYTF
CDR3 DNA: TGCGCCAGCAGCCAAGTGATCGGGACAGGGTCGGGCGGCTACACCTTC

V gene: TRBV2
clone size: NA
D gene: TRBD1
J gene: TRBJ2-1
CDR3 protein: CASSVVRGNEQFF
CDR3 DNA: TGTGCCAGCAGTGTTGTCAGGGGGAATGAGCAGTTCTTC

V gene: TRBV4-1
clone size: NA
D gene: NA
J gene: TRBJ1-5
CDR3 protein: CASSPTRAGTWGNQPQHF
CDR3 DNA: TGCGCCAGCAGCCCTACTAGGGCGGGAACGTGGGGCAATCAGCCCCAGCATTTT

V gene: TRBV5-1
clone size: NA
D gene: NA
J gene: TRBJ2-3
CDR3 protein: CASSLTSTDTQYF
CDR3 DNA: TGCGCCAGCAGCTTGACTAGCACAGATACGCAGTATTTT

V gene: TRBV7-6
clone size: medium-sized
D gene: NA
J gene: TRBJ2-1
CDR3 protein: CASSYQGRSGFGVSYNEQFF
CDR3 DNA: TGTGCCAGCAGCTACCAAGGGAGGTCGGGATTTGGTGTGTCCTACAATGAGCAGTTCTTC

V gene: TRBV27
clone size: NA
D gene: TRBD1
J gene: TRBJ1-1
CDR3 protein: CASTRDRLNTEAFF
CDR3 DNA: TGTGCCAGCACCCGGGACAGACTGAACACTGAAGCTTTCTTT

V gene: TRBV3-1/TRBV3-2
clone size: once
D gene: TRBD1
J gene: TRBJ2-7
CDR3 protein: CASSQRTGSHEQYF
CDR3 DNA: TGTGCCAGCAGCCAGAGGACAGGGAGCCACGAGCAGTACTTC

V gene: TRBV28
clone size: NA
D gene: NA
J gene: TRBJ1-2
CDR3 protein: CASSSSWQGETNYGYTF
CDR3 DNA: TGTGCCAGCAGTTCCTCCTGGCAGGGCGAGACTAACTATGGCTACACCTTC

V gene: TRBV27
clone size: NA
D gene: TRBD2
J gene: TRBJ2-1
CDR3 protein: CASSPFLGLAGVQEQFF
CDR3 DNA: TGTGCCAGCAGTCCGTTCCTTGGGCTAGCGGGAGTTCAGGAGCAGTTCTTC

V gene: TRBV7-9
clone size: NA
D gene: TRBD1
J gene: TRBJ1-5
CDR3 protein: CASSLDRGGSNQPQHF
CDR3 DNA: TGTGCCAGCAGCTTGGACAGGGGGGGAAGTAATCAGCCCCAGCATTTT

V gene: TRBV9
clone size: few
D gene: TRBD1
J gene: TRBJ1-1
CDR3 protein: CASSVAWTGTNEAFF
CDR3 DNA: TGTGCCAGCAGCGTAGCTTGGACAGGGACGAATGAAGCTTTCTTT

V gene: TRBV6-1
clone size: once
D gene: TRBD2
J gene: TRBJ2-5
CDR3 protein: CASSEGGGRGQETQYF
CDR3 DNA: TGTGCCAGCAGTGAAGGAGGCGGGAGAGGCCAAGAGACCCAGTACTTC

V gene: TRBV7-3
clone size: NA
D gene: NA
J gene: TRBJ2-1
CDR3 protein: CASSLNSGEGEQFF
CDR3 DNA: TGTGCCAGCAGCTTAAACTCCGGCGAGGGTGAGCAGTTCTTC

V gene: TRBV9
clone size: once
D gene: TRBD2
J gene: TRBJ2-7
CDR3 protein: CASSLRAGSGNEQYF
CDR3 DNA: TGTGCCAGCAGCTTACGAGCGGGATCCGGAAACGAGCAGTACTTC

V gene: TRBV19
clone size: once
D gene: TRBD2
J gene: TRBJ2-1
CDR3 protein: CASSIGLAGVDEQFF
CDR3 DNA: TGTGCCAGTAGTATCGGACTAGCGGGAGTGGATGAGCAGTTCTTC

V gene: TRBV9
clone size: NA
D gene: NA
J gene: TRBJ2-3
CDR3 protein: CASSVGGGVADTQYF
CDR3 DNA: TGTGCCAGCAGCGTAGGAGGTGGAGTGGCAGATACGCAGTATTTT

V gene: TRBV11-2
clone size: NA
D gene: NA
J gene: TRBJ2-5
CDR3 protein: CASSLMGIHPETQYF
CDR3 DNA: TGTGCCAGCAGCTTAATGGGCATCCACCCGGAGACCCAGTACTTC

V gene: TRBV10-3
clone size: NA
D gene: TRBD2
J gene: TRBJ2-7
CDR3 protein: CAISVTSGTYEQYF
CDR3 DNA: TGTGCCATCAGTGTGACTAGCGGAACCTACGAGCAGTACTTC

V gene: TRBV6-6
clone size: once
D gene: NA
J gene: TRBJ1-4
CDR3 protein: CASSYTGTLNEKLFF
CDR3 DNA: TGTGCCAGCAGTTACACAGGGACACTTAATGAAAAACTGTTTTTT

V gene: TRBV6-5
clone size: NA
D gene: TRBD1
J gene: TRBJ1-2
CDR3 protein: CASSYLGQGSGYTF
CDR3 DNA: TGTGCCAGCAGTTACCTGGGACAGGGGAGCGGCTACACCTTC

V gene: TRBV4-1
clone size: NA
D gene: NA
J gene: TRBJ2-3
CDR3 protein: CASSQVLASAQYF
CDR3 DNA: TGCGCCAGCAGCCAAGTTCTAGCCTCCGCGCAGTATTTT

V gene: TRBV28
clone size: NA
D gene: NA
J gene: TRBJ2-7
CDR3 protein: CASWGGDITSYEQYF
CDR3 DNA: TGTGCCAGTTGGGGGGGGGACATCACCTCCTACGAGCAGTACTTC